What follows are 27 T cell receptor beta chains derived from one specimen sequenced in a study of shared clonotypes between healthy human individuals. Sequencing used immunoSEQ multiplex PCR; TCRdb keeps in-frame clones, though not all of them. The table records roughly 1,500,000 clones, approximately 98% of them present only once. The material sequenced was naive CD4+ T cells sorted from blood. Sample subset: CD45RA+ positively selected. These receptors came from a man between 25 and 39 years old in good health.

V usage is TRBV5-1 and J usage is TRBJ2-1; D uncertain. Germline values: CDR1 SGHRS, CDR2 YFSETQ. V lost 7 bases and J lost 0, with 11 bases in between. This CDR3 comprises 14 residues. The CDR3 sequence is CASGRSSSYNEQFF. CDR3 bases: TGCGCCAGCGGCCGGTCAAGCTCCTACAATGAGCAGTTCTTC. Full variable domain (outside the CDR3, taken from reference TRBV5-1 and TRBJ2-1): KAGVTQTPRYLIKTRGQQVTLSCSPISGHRSVSWYQQTPGQGLQFLFEYFSETQRNKGNFPGRFSGRQFSNSRSEMNVSTLELGDSALYLCASGRSSSYNEQFFGPGTRLTVL.

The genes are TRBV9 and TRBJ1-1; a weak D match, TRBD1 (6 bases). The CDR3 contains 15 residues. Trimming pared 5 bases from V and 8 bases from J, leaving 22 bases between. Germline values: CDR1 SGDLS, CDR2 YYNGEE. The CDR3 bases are TGTGCCAGCAGTAGGGCAGGGGTCAACCCTAGGGAAGCTTTCTTT. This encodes CASSRAGVNPREAFF.

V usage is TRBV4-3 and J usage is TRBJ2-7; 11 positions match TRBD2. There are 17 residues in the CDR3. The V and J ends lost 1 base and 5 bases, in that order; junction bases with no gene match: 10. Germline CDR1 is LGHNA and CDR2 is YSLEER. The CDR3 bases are TGCGCCAGCAGCCAAGTACTAGCGGGAGCCCCGAGTGACGAGCAGTACTTC. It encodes CASSQVLAGAPSDEQYF.

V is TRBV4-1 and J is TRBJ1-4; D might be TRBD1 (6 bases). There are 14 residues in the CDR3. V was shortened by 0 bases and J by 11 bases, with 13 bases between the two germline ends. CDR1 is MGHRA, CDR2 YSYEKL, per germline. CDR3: CASSQEYRVWKLFF. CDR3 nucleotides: TGCGCCAGCAGCCAAGAGTACAGGGTGTGGAAACTGTTTTTT.

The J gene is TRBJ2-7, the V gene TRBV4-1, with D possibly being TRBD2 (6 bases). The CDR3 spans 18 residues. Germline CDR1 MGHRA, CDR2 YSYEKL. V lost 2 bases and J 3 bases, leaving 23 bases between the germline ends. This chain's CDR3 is CASSQFPRGTTRVYEQYF. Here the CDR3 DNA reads TGCGCCAGCAGCCAATTCCCCCGTGGTACGACTAGGGTCTACGAGCAGTACTTC.

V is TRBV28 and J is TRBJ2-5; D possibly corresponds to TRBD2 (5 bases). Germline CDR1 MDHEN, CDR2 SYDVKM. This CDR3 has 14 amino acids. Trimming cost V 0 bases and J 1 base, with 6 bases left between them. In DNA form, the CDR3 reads TGTGCCAGCAGTTTATGGAGGGCCCAAGAGACCCAGTACTTC. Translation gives CASSLWRAQETQYF.

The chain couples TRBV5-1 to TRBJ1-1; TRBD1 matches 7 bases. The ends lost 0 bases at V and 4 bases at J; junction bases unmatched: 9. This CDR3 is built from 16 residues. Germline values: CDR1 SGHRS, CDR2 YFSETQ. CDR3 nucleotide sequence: TGCGCCAGCAGCTTGGATCCGACAGGGACGGCCACTGAAGCTTTCTTT. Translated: CASSLDPTGTATEAFF. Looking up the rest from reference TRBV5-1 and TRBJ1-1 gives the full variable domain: KAGVTQTPRYLIKTRGQQVTLSCSPISGHRSVSWYQQTPGQGLQFLFEYFSETQRNKGNFPGRFSGRQFSNSRSEMNVSTLELGDSALYLCASSLDPTGTATEAFFGQGTRLTVV.

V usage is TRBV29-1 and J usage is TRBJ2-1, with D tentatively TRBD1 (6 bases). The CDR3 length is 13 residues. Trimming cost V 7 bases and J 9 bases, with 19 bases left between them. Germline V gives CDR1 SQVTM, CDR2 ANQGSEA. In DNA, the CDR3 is TGCAGCGCAAAAAACAGGGTCGGGGCTGAGCAGTTCTTC. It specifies CSAKNRVGAEQFF.

The CDR3 loop reads CASSRGTGVSYEQYF. Written as DNA, the CDR3 is TGCGCCAGCAGCCGGGGGACAGGGGTGTCCTACGAGCAGTACTTC. The chain carries TRBV4-1 and TRBJ2-7, with 10 positions matching TRBD1. The V gene end was trimmed by 4 bases and the J gene end by 1 base; junction bases not matched to a gene: 4. In germline, CDR1 is MGHRA, CDR2 YSYEKL. The CDR3 spans 15 residues.

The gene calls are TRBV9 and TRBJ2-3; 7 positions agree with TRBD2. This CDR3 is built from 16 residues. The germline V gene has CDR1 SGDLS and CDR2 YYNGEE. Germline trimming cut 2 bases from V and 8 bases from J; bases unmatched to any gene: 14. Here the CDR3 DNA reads TGTGCCAGCAGCGTGTCCAGCGGGACGACCTTCGGTACGCAGTATTTT. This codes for CASSVSSGTTFGTQYF.

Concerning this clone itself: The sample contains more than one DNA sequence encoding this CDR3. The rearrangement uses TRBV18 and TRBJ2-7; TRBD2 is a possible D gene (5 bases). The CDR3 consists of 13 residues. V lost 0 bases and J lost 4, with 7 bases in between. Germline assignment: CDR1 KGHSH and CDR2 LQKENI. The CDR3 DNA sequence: TGTGCCAGCTCACCACCTCCGGGGTACGAGCAGTACTTC. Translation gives CASSPPPGYEQYF.

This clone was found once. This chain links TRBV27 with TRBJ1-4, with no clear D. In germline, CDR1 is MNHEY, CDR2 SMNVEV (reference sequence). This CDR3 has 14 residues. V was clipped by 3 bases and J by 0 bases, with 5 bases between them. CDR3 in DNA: TGTGCCAGCAGTTTGGCAGCAACTAATGAAAAACTGTTTTTT. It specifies CASSLAATNEKLFF.

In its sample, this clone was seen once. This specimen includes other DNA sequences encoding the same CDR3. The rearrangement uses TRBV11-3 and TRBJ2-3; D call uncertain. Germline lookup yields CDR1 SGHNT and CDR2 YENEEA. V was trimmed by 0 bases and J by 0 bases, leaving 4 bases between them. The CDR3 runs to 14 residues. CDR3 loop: CASSLDGSTDTQYF. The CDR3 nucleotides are TGTGCCAGCAGCTTAGATGGCAGCACAGATACGCAGTATTTT. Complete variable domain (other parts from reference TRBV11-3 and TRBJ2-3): EAGVVQSPRYKIIEKKQPVAFWCNPISGHNTLYWYLQNLGQGPELLIRYENEEAVDDSQLPKDRFSAERLKGVDSTLKIQPAELGDSAVYLCASSLDGSTDTQYFGPGTRLTVL.

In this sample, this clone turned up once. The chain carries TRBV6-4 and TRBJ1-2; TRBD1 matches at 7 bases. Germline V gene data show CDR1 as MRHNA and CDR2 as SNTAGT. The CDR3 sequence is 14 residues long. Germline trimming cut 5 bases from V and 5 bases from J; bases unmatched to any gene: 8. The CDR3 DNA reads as TGTGCCAGCAGTCCTAAACCGGGACAGTATGGCTACACCTTC. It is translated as CASSPKPGQYGYTF.

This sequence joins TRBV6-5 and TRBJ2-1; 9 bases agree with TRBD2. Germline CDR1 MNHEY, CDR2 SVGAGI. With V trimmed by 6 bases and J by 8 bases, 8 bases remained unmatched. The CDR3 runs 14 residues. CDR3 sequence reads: CASRGGLAYDEQFF. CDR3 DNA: TGTGCCAGCAGGGGGGGACTAGCATATGATGAGCAGTTCTTC.

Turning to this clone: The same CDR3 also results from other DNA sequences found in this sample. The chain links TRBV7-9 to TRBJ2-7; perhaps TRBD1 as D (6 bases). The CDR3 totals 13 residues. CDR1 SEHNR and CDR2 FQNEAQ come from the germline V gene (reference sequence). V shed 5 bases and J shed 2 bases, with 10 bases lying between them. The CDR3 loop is CASSPGQTYEQYF. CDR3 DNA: TGTGCCAGCAGCCCTGGACAGACCTACGAGCAGTACTTC.

In DNA, the CDR3 is TGTGCCAGCAGCTTGTATTCCTACGAGCAGTACTTC. Its protein product is CASSLYSYEQYF. V and J are TRBV5-5 and TRBJ2-7, with D hard to call. The V and J ends lost 1 base and 1 base respectively, with 3 bases between them. CDR1 and CDR2 from the germline V gene are SGHKS and YYEKEE (reference sequence). This CDR3 contains 12 residues.

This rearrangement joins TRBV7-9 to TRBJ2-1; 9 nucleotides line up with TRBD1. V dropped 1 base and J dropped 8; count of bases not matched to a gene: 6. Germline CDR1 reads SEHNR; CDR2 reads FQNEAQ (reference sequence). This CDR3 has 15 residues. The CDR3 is CASSLGDRVRDEQFF. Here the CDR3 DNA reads TGTGCCAGCAGCTTAGGGGACAGGGTTCGGGATGAGCAGTTCTTC.

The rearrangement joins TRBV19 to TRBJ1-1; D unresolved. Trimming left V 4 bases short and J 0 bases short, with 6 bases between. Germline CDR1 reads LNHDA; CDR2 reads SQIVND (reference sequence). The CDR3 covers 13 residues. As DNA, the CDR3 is TGTGCCAGTAGTACCCGAATGAACACTGAAGCTTTCTTT. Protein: CASSTRMNTEAFF.

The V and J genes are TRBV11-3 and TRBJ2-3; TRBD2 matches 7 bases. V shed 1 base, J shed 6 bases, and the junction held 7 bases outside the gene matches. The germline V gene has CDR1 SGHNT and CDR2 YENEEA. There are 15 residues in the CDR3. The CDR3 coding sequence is TGTGCCAGCAGCTTAGGATCAGCGGGAAGCGATACGCAGTATTTT. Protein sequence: CASSLGSAGSDTQYF.

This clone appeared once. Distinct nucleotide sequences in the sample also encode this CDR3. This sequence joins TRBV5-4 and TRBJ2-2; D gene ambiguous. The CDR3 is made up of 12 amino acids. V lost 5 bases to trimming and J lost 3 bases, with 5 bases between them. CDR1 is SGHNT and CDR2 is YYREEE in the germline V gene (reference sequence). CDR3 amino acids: CASSRDTGELFF. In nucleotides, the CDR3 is TGTGCCAGCAGTCGGGACACCGGGGAGCTGTTTTTT.

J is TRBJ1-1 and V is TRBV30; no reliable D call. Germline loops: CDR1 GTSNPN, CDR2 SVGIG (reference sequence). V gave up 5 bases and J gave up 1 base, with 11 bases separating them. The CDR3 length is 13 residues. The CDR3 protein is CAWGPSGNTEAFF. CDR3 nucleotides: TGTGCCTGGGGGCCGTCGGGGAACACTGAAGCTTTCTTT.

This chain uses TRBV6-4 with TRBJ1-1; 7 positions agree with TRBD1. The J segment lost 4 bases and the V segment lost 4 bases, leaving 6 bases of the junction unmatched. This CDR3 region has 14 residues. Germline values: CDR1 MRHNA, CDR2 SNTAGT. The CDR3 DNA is TGTGCCAGCAGTGCGGGGACAGCCGGCACTGAAGCTTTCTTT. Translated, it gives CASSAGTAGTEAFF.

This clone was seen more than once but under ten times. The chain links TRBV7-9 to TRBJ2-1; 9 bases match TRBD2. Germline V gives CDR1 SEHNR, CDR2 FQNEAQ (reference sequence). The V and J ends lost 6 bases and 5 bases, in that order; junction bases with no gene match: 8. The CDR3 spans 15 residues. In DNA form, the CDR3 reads TGTGCCAGCAGTCTGTCTAGCGGGACGAACAATGAGCAGTTCTTC. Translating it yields CASSLSSGTNNEQFF.

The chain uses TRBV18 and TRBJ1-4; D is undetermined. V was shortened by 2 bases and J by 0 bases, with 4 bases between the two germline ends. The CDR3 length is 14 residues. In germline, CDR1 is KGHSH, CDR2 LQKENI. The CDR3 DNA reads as TGTGCCAGCTCACCAAATCCAACTAATGAAAAACTGTTTTTT. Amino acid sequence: CASSPNPTNEKLFF. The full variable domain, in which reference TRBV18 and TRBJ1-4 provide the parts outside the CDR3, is NAGVMQNPRHLVRRRGQEARLRCSPMKGHSHVYWYRQLPEEGLKFMVYLQKENIIDESGMPKERFSAEFPKEGPSILRIQQVVRGDSAAYFCASSPNPTNEKLFFGSGTQLSVL.

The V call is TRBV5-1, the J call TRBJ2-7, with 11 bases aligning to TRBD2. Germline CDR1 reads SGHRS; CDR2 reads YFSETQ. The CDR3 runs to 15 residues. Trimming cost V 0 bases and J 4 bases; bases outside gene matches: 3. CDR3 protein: CASSLELAGEYEQYF. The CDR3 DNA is TGCGCCAGCAGCTTGGAACTAGCGGGAGAATACGAGCAGTACTTC. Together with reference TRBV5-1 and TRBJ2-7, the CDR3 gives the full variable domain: KAGVTQTPRYLIKTRGQQVTLSCSPISGHRSVSWYQQTPGQGLQFLFEYFSETQRNKGNFPGRFSGRQFSNSRSEMNVSTLELGDSALYLCASSLELAGEYEQYFGPGTRLTVT.

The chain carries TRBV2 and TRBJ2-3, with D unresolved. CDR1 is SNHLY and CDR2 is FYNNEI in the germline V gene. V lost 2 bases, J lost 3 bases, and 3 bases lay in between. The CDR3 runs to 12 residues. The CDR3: CASSEWTDTQYF. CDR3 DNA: TGTGCCAGCAGTGAATGGACAGATACGCAGTATTTT.